The 8 T cell receptor beta chains below come from one sample, sequenced in a study of T cell repertoires in cytomegalovirus infection. TCRdb re-called the reads with MiXCR, one entry per CDR3 protein. The data show fewer than 350,000 distinct CDR3 sequences, more than 8% seen once. Sequencing was performed on PBMCs. Source of these receptors: a human donor in good health (CMV status not recorded). Some clones in this sample may be carry-over from other donors' samples.

This clonotype was observed many times. The rearrangement links TRBV2 to TRBJ1-2; 9 bases match TRBD1. The CDR3 is 15 amino acids. With 3 bases clipped from V and 4 bases from J, the junction kept 6 bases outside the gene matches. Germline V CDR1 and CDR2: SNHLY, FYNNEI. CDR3 sequence: CASSDRGTGTYGYTF. Here the CDR3 DNA reads TGTGCCAGCAGTGATAGAGGGACAGGGACCTATGGCTACACCTTC.

Concerning this clonotype: Being one base from a much bigger clone, this may be a read error. V gene TRBV27 combines with J gene TRBJ1-1; D is undetermined. The CDR3 runs to 14 residues. The germline gives CDR1 MNHEY, CDR2 SMNVEV (reference sequence). The V end was cut by 11 bases, the J end by 4 bases, with 20 bases between. The CDR3 reads CACGAGNMITEAFF. CDR3 bases: TGTGCCTGCGGTGCGGGAAACATGATCACTGAAGCTTTCTTT.

This clonotype was recorded many times. The chain is built from TRBV7-6 and TRBJ2-1; 11 bases align to TRBD2. Germline V gives CDR1 SGHVS, CDR2 FNYEAQ. This CDR3 is built from 20 residues. V was clipped by 5 bases and J by 0 bases; unmatched bases: 15. CDR3 nucleotides: TGTGCCAGCAGCCTGGGGCATAGCGGGAGGGCCTGGAGCTCCTACAATGAGCAGTTCTTC. This encodes CASSLGHSGRAWSSYNEQFF.

The chain carries TRBV7-4 and TRBJ2-3; D call uncertain. V shed 11 bases and J shed 2 bases, with 17 bases lying between them. This CDR3 region has 14 residues. Germline values: CDR1 SGHVT, CDR2 SQSDAQ. CDR3 in DNA: TGTGCCTCGAACCCCCCGGCGGCCACAGATACGCAGTATTTT. Its protein is CASNPPAATDTQYF.

This clonotype was detected many times. The rearrangement uses TRBV14 and TRBJ2-1, with 8 positions matching TRBD1. The ends lost 3 bases at V and 0 bases at J; junction bases unmatched: 4. This CDR3 region has 16 residues. The germline CDR1 and CDR2 sequences are SGHDN and FVKESK. CDR3 region: CASSHSGTGSYNEQFF. The CDR3 DNA sequence: TGTGCCAGCAGCCATTCCGGGACAGGCTCCTACAATGAGCAGTTCTTC.

The sample holds many counts of this clonotype. CDR3 coding DNA: TGTGCCAGCAGTCCAACCGGACTAGCGGAAAGGTACGAGCAGTACTTC. Translation: CASSPTGLAERYEQYF. This chain connects TRBV12-3 or TRBV12-4 to TRBJ2-7, with 10 bases that match TRBD2. V shed 5 bases, J shed 4 bases, and the junction held 11 bases outside the gene matches. This CDR3 comprises 16 residues.

Many counts were recorded for this clonotype. The genes are TRBV24-1 and TRBJ2-7; 7 positions match TRBD2. The CDR3 consists of 13 residues. Germline V gene lookup returns CDR1 KGHDR and CDR2 SFDVKD. V lost 4 bases to trimming and J lost 4 bases; unmatched junction nucleotides: 3. CDR3 DNA: TGTGCCACCAGTGAGCTGGGACTATACGAGCAGTACTTC. Amino acid sequence: CATSELGLYEQYF.

This clonotype is termed medium-sized (0.01 to 0.1%). The chain has TRBV12-3 or TRBV12-4 and TRBJ2-7; possibly TRBD1 for D (6 bases). With 7 bases removed from V and 1 base from J, the gap between germline ends came to 26 bases. The CDR3 contains 18 residues. The CDR3 sequence is CASNIWGWDTRFSYEQYF. CDR3 DNA sequence: TGTGCCAGCAATATATGGGGATGGGACACTCGCTTTTCCTACGAGCAGTACTTC.